The clone carrying this T cell receptor (beta chain) has just a few counts. Then a second PCR, running about 6 to 11 cycles, was carried out with a sample-barcoded 5' primer and a J-beta primer mix. TCRdb re-called the 5' RACE reads through MiXCR, storing one row per CDR3 protein. The sample holds hundreds of thousands of distinct CDR3 sequences, roughly 20% seen once. Per-sample PBMC isolation yielded at least 6.5 million cells. V shed 5 bases and J 4 bases; nucleotides not matched to a gene: 8. CDR1 is SGHVS, CDR2 FNYEAQ, per germline. CDR3 length: 16 amino acids. This entry comes from a study of blood T cells in healthy people across ages.

The sequenced material came from blood. The chain uses TRBV7-6 and TRBJ2-1; 10 bases agree with TRBD2. This TCR was sampled from a man in his 70s in good health. The CDR3 DNA reads as TGTGCCAGCAGCAGAGGTGGGACTAGCGTGTACAATGAGCAGTTCTTC. Amino acids: CASSRGGTSVYNEQFF.